These 20 T cell receptor beta chains were all obtained from the same sample, sequenced in a study of CD8 T cells in Susac syndrome. An amount of RNA that ranged from roughly 0.45 to 1 ug was reverse transcribed with random hexamers. TCRdb fed the immunoSEQ multiplex PCR reads into MiXCR, producing one record per CDR3 protein. Here the sample spans approximately 190,000 distinct CDR3 sequences, approximately 95% being singletons. Sequencing was performed on CD4+ T cells from PBMCs. These receptors were collected from a human donor in good health.

The rearrangement joins TRBV6-6 to TRBJ1-5; weak D call: TRBD1 (5 bases). The germline gives CDR1 MNHNY, CDR2 SVGAGI (reference sequence). V was clipped by 2 bases and J by 7 bases, with 6 bases between them. The CDR3 loop spans 12 amino acids. The CDR3 coding sequence is TGTGCCAGCAGTTACGGGGACCAGCCCCAGCATTTT. This encodes CASSYGDQPQHF.

The chain combines TRBV4-1 with TRBJ1-4, with unresolved D. CDR1 is MGHRA and CDR2 is YSYEKL in the germline V gene. The CDR3 covers 12 residues. Trimming shortened V by 4 bases and J by 4 bases, and 4 bases separated the two germline ends. The CDR3 sequence: CASSLINEKLFF. The CDR3 coding sequence is TGCGCCAGCAGCCTAATTAATGAAAAACTGTTTTTT.

This clonotype was detected only once. The rearrangement joins TRBV11-1 to TRBJ2-1; the match to TRBD1 covers 9 bases. Per the germline V gene, CDR1 is SGHAT and CDR2 is FQDESV (reference sequence). The V and J ends lost 6 bases and 5 bases, in that order; junction bases with no gene match: 2. The CDR3 is made up of 13 amino acids. CDR3 coding DNA: TGTGCCAGCAGTCGGGACAGGGACAATGAGCAGTTCTTC. Residues: CASSRDRDNEQFF.

J is TRBJ2-5 and V is TRBV19, with 8 positions matching TRBD1. This CDR3 has 13 residues. After removal of 7 bases from V and 3 bases from J, the junction contained 4 bases not matched to a gene. Germline CDR1 LNHDA, CDR2 SQIVND (reference sequence). The CDR3 DNA sequence: TGTGCCAGTACTACGACAGGGGAAGAGACCCAGTACTTC. Amino acid sequence: CASTTTGEETQYF.

Written as DNA, the CDR3 is TGCAGTGCCCAGAGGGGGGCCGAGCAGTTCTTC. Translated, it gives CSAQRGAEQFF. This chain joins TRBV20-1 and TRBJ2-1, with D perhaps matching TRBD1 or TRBD2 (6 bases each). The germline V gene has CDR1 DFQATT and CDR2 SNEGSKA (reference sequence). V shed 6 bases and J shed 10 bases, with 13 bases lying between them. The CDR3 loop spans 11 amino acids.

V is TRBV3-1 and J is TRBJ2-1; D ambiguous. Germline V gene data show CDR1 as LGHDT and CDR2 as YNNKEL (reference sequence). Trimming stripped 0 bases from V and 9 bases from J, with 6 bases between. There are 12 residues in the CDR3. CDR3 in amino acids: CASSQDFGEQFF. CDR3 sequence (DNA): TGTGCCAGCAGCCAAGACTTCGGTGAGCAGTTCTTC.

The chain employs TRBV11-2 and TRBJ2-5; D assignment may be TRBD1 or TRBD2 (6 bases each). The CDR3 extends over 14 amino acids. CDR1 is SGHAT and CDR2 is FQNNGV in the germline V gene. Trimming shortened V by 1 base and J by 7 bases, and 13 bases separated the two germline ends. DNA of the CDR3: TGTGCCAGCAGCTTAGCCGGGGGCGGTGGGACCCAGTACTTC. Protein product: CASSLAGGGGTQYF.

The gene calls are TRBV5-1 and TRBJ1-1; 12 nucleotides agree with TRBD1. This CDR3 comprises 16 residues. Germline assignment: CDR1 SGHRS and CDR2 YFSETQ. The ends lost 3 bases at V and 5 bases at J; junction bases unmatched: 8. CDR3 in amino acids: CASSSGTGGLGTEAFF. The CDR3 nucleotides are TGCGCCAGCAGCTCCGGGACAGGGGGCCTGGGAACTGAAGCTTTCTTT.

V usage is TRBV29-1 and J usage is TRBJ2-5; 7 nucleotides line up with TRBD1. The CDR3 has 14 amino acids. Unmatched junction bases numbered 6, after V lost 0 bases and J lost 5 bases. Germline CDR1 SQVTM, CDR2 ANQGSEA. The CDR3 loop reads CSVEETGNRETQYF. CDR3 DNA sequence: TGCAGCGTTGAAGAGACAGGGAACCGGGAGACCCAGTACTTC.

The chain combines TRBV6-6 with TRBJ1-1; D not certain. V was pared by 0 bases and J by 2 bases, with 7 bases between. This CDR3 is 14 amino acids long. In germline, CDR1 is MNHNY, CDR2 SVGAGI (reference sequence). CDR3: CASSYSGANTEAFF. The CDR3 DNA follows: TGTGCCAGCAGTTACTCGGGAGCCAACACTGAAGCTTTCTTT.

CDR3 nucleotide sequence: TGTGCCAGTACCACCTCAGGGGGCGTCTATGGCTACACCTTC. Translated: CASTTSGGVYGYTF. This sequence joins TRBV28 and TRBJ1-2, with 8 positions matching TRBD1. Germline trimming cut 9 bases from V and 4 bases from J; bases unmatched to any gene: 10. The length of the CDR3 is 14 residues. CDR1 MDHEN and CDR2 SYDVKM come from the germline V gene.

The chain couples TRBV30 to TRBJ2-7; unclear D gene. Germline V CDR1 and CDR2: GTSNPN, SVGIG (reference sequence). CDR3 length equals 11 residues. Trimming left V 2 bases short and J 2 bases short, with 4 bases between. The CDR3 DNA reads TGTGCCTGGAGTTTTACCTACGAGCAGTACTTC. Translated: CAWSFTYEQYF. Full variable domain (missing parts from reference TRBV30 and TRBJ2-7): SQTIHQWPATLVQPVGSPLSLECTVEGTSNPNLYWYRQAAGRGLQLLFYSVGIGQISSEVPQNLSASRPQDRQFILSSKKLLLSDSGFYLCAWSFTYEQYFGPGTRLTVT.

The rearrangement links TRBV7-2 to TRBJ1-2; possibly TRBD1 for D (5 bases). Germline V CDR1 and CDR2: SGHTA, FQGNSA. V was shortened by 1 base and J by 8 bases, with 14 bases between the two germline ends. This CDR3 has 14 amino acids. CDR3 residues: CASSLDHQGEGYTF. In nucleotides, the CDR3 is TGTGCCAGCAGCTTAGACCACCAGGGTGAGGGCTACACCTTC. Filled out from reference TRBV7-2 and TRBJ1-2, the complete variable domain reads GAGVSQSPSNKVTEKGKDVELRCDPISGHTALYWYRQSLGQGLEFLIYFQGNSAPDKSGLPSDRFSAERTGGSVSTLTIQRTQQEDSAVYLCASSLDHQGEGYTFGSGTRLTVV.

The chain links TRBV5-1 to TRBJ1-2; D is undetermined. Germline assignment: CDR1 SGHRS and CDR2 YFSETQ. The V and J ends lost 0 bases and 0 bases respectively, with 9 bases between them. There are 15 residues in the CDR3. The CDR3 here is CASSLGISSNYGYTF. Here the CDR3 DNA reads TGCGCCAGCAGCTTGGGGATATCCTCTAACTATGGCTACACCTTC.

This clonotype occurred once. V is TRBV7-9 and J is TRBJ1-2; D unclear. This CDR3 region has 12 residues. Deletions cut 6 bases from V and 6 bases from J, with 11 bases between. Germline values: CDR1 SEHNR, CDR2 FQNEAQ (reference sequence). In DNA form, the CDR3 reads TGTGCCAGCAGTCCGCGTGCAGATGGCTACACCTTC. This gives the protein CASSPRADGYTF.

V usage is TRBV10-3 and J usage is TRBJ1-2; D might be TRBD1 (6 bases). Between the trimmed V and J ends, which lost 10 bases and 7 bases, there was a span of 19 bases. This CDR3 region has 13 residues. Germline V gives CDR1 ENHRY, CDR2 SYGVKD. CDR3: CATTWADSSGYTF. As DNA, the CDR3 is TGTGCCACCACCTGGGCGGACAGCAGTGGCTACACCTTC.

The CDR3 reads CASSQAGPGGPGELFF. In DNA, the CDR3 is TGCGCCAGCAGCCAAGCCGGACCGGGGGGCCCCGGGGAGCTGTTTTTT. V and J are TRBV4-3 and TRBJ2-2; tentatively, D is TRBD2 (7 bases). From germline, CDR1 is LGHNA and CDR2 YSLEER. CDR3 size: 16 residues. V was shortened by 1 base and J by 6 bases, with 15 bases between the two germline ends.

The CDR3 spells CASSPLRETQYF. CDR3 DNA sequence: TGTGCCAGCTCTCCCTTACGGGAGACCCAGTACTTC. V usage is TRBV18 and J usage is TRBJ2-5; D gene unclear. The V gene lost 6 bases and the J gene lost 5 bases, with 10 bases spanning the gap. The germline gives CDR1 KGHSH, CDR2 LQKENI. The CDR3 length is 12 residues.

The chain links TRBV9 to TRBJ2-4; D perhaps matches TRBD2 (5 bases). The germline gives CDR1 SGDLS, CDR2 YYNGEE. Between the trimmed V and J ends, which lost 0 bases and 3 bases, there was a span of 10 bases. The length of the CDR3 is 15 residues. CDR3 DNA sequence: TGTGCCAGCAGCGTAGCGGGAAGTCTCAAAAACATTCAGTACTTC. Its translation is CASSVAGSLKNIQYF.

The V and J genes are TRBV4-2 and TRBJ2-5; 7 positions agree with TRBD1. Germline CDR1 is LGHNA and CDR2 is YNFKEQ. Germline trimming cut 4 bases from V and 5 bases from J; bases unmatched to any gene: 7. CDR3 length equals 14 residues. DNA for the CDR3: TGTGCCAGCAGCCCCCTGGACAGGCAGGAGACCCAGTACTTC. It yields the protein CASSPLDRQETQYF.